The clone carrying this T cell receptor beta chain was recorded a few times. The antigen remains undetermined. The table came from immunoSEQ multiplex PCR; TCRdb's copy has only in-frame clones and leaves some out. Of 35,000 or so clones listed, around 88% were seen once; the top ten hold approximately 6.8%. The data derive from a study of T cells in localized non-small cell lung cancer. Study conclusions and caveats: Of the top 100 tumor clones, median around 60 were in adjacent lung, 25 to 35 among its top 100. Maximal T cell clonality occurred in uninvolved adjacent lung, with tumor ranking below it.

V shed 1 base and J shed 2 bases, with 12 bases lying between them. CDR1 is SGHVS and CDR2 is FNYEAQ in the germline V gene. This CDR3 is built from 15 residues. The TCR originated in a woman aged 40 to 75 with stage I lung adenocarcinoma. Sequencing used peripheral blood, obtained before any cancer treatment. The chain employs TRBV7-6 and TRBJ2-7; TRBD1 might be the D (6 bases). The CDR3 DNA sequence: TGTGCCAGCAGCTTAGAGGGACAATCTACCTACGAGCAGTACTTC. Residues: CASSLEGQSTYEQYF.